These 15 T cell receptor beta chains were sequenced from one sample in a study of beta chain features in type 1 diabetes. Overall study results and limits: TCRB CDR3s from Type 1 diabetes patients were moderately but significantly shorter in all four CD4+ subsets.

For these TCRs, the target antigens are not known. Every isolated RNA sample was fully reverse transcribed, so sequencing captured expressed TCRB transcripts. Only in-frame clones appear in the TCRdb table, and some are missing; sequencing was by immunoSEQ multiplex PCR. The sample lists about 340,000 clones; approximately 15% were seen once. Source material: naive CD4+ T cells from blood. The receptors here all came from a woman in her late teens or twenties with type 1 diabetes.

In DNA form, the CDR3 reads TGTGCCAGCAGCCCCTCAGGAGGGATGGTCGTTTACGAGCAGTACTTC. Translating it yields CASSPSGGMVVYEQYF. V is TRBV9 and J is TRBJ2-7; TRBD2 is a possible D gene (6 bases). This CDR3 has 16 residues. Trimming removed 4 bases at V and 4 bases at J, with 21 bases between. Germline V gene sequence: CDR1 SGDLS, CDR2 YYNGEE.

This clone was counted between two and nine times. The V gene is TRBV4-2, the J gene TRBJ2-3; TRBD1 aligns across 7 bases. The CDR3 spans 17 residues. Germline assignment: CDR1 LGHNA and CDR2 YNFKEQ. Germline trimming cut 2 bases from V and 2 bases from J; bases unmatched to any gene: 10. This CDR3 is CASSQNLGQYPTDTQYF. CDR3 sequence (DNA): TGTGCCAGCAGCCAAAACCTGGGACAGTACCCCACAGATACGCAGTATTTT.

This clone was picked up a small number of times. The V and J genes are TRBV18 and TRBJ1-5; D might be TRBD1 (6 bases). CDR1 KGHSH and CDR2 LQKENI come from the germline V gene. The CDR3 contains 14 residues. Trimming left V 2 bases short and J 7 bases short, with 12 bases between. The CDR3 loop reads CASSPTGIVQPQHF. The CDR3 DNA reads TGTGCCAGCTCACCAACAGGGATCGTGCAGCCCCAGCATTTT.

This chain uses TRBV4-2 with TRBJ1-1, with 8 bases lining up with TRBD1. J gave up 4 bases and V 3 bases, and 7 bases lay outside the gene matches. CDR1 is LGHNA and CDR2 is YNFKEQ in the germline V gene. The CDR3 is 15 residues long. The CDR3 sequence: CASSHKGTGGTEAFF. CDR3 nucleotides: TGTGCCAGCAGCCATAAAGGAACAGGGGGCACTGAAGCTTTCTTT.

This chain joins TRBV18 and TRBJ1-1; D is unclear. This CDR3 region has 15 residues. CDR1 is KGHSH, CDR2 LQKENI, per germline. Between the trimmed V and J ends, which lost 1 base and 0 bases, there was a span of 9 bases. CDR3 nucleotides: TGTGCCAGCTCACCACGGGCCGTACTGAACACTGAAGCTTTCTTT. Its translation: CASSPRAVLNTEAFF. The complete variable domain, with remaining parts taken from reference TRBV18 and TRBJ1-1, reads NAGVMQNPRHLVRRRGQEARLRCSPMKGHSHVYWYRQLPEEGLKFMVYLQKENIIDESGMPKERFSAEFPKEGPSILRIQQVVRGDSAAYFCASSPRAVLNTEAFFGQGTRLTVV.

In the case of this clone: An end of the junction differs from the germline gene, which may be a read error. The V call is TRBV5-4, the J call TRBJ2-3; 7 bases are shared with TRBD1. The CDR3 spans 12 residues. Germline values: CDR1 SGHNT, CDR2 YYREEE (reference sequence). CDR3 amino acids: CASSLDRVGMHF. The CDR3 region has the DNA TGTGCCAGCAGTCTTGACAGGGTGGGCATGCATTTT.

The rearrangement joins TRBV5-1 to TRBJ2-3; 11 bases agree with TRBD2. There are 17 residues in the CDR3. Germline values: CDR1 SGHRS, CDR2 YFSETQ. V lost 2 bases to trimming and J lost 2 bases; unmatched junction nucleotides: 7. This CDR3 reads CASSLGTSGSSTDTQYF. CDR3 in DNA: TGCGCCAGCAGCTTAGGGACTAGCGGCTCTTCCACAGATACGCAGTATTTT.

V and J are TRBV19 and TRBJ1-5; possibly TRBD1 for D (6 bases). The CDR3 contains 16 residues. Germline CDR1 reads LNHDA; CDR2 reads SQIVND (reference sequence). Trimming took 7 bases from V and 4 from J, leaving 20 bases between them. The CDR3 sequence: CASNEATGRPNQPQHF. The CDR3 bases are TGTGCCAGTAATGAGGCGACAGGTCGCCCGAATCAGCCCCAGCATTTT.

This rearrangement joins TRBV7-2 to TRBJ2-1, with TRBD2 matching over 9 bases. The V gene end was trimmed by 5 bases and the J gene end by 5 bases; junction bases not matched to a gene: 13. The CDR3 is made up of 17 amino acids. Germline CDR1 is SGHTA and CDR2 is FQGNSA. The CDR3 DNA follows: TGTGCCAGCAGCCGGGCCCCCGCGGGAGGGCGCGACAATGAGCAGTTCTTC. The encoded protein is CASSRAPAGGRDNEQFF.

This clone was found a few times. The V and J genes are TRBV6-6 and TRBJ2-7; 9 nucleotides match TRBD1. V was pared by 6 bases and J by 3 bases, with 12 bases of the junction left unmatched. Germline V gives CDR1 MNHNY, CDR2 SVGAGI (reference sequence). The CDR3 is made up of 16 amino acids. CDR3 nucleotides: TGTGCCAGCAGCCGCCTACCCGGGACAGGGATCTACGAGCAGTACTTC. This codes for CASSRLPGTGIYEQYF.

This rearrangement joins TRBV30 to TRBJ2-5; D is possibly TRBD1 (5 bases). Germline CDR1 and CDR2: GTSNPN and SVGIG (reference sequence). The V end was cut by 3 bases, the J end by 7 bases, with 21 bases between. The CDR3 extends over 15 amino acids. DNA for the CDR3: TGTGCCTGGAGGCCGCTTGGGATTCCTAGGGGGACCCAGTACTTC. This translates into CAWRPLGIPRGTQYF. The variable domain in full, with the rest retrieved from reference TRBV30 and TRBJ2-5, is SQTIHQWPATLVQPVGSPLSLECTVEGTSNPNLYWYRQAAGRGLQLLFYSVGIGQISSEVPQNLSASRPQDRQFILSSKKLLLSDSGFYLCAWRPLGIPRGTQYFGPGTRLLVL.

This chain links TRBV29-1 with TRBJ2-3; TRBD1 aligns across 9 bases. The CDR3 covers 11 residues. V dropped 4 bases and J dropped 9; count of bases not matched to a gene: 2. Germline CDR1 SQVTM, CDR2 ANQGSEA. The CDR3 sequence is CSVGQGETQYF. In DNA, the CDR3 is TGCAGCGTTGGACAGGGGGAGACGCAGTATTTT.

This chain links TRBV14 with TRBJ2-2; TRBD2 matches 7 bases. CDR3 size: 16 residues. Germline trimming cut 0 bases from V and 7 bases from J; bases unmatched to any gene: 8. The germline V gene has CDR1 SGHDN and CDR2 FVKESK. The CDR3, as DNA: TGTGCCAGCAGCCAAGAGACTAGCTTCTATGGCGGGGAGCTGTTTTTT. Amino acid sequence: CASSQETSFYGGELFF.

CDR3 coding DNA: TGTGCCGCCCAAGGGGCCTACGAGCAGTACTTC. Its protein is CAAQGAYEQYF. The V and J genes are TRBV28 and TRBJ2-7; D is possibly TRBD1 (5 bases). Germline CDR1 is MDHEN and CDR2 is SYDVKM. V was pared by 11 bases and J by 2 bases, with 10 bases between. The CDR3 runs to 11 residues.

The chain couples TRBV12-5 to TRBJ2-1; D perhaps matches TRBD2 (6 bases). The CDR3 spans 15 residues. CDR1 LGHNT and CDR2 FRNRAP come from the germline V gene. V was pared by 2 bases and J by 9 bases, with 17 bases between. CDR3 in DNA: TGTGCTAGTGGTTTGTGGTTGGGAGGACAAGGTGAGCAGTTCTTC. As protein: CASGLWLGGQGEQFF.